These 16 T cell receptor beta chains originate from one sample sequenced in a study of tumor-infiltrating lymphocytes in primary liver carcinoma. The researchers produced TCR beta cDNA from 500 ng total RNA with a constant-region primer. For TCR beta, libraries were produced by three nested multiplex PCR rounds using slightly modified ARM-PCR. For roughly 10 cycles apiece, the opening two PCR rounds ran with TRBV1-TRBV30 forward primers and a C-beta reverse primer. TCRdb redid the calling of the multiplex PCR reads with MiXCR, one entry per CDR3 protein. The sample consists of about 60,000 distinct CDR3 sequences, about 71% of them appearing once. The study co-extracted DNA and RNA from approximately 20-30 mg of unsorted bulk tissue. Sequencing was carried out using liver tumor tissue from sampling region 4. Sample subset: tumor region T4, right-lateral pole. Receptors originate from a man aged 35 to 55 with primary liver carcinoma and hepatitis B virus infection.

As regards this clonotype: The CDR3 ends on some other residue instead of the conserved phenylalanine or tryptophan, so this is likely a read error. This CDR3 is CASNKLQEARTEAFS. For the CDR3, the DNA is TGTGCCAGCAATAAGTTACAGGAGGCGAGGACTGAAGCTTTCTCT. The chain is built from TRBV6-5 and TRBJ1-1; a weak D match, TRBD1 (5 bases). The CDR3 has 15 residues. Deletions cut 7 bases from V and 5 bases from J, with 20 bases between. The V gene's germline CDR1 is MNHEY and CDR2 SVGAGI.

Worth noting for this clonotype: Sequence at one end of the junction differs from germline and may be a read error. CDR3 in DNA: TGCGCCAGCAACCAAGATTGGGCCGCCCGGGAGCTGTTTTTT. Translation gives CASNQDWAARELFF. J is TRBJ2-2 and V is TRBV4-3; D not resolved. The CDR3 is made up of 14 amino acids. The V gene's germline CDR1 is LGHNA and CDR2 YSLEER.

Note on this clonotype: Likely a read error: the CDR3 ends without its conserved phenylalanine or tryptophan. The limits of the CDR3 on the DNA are not certain, so only TCRdb's listed CDR3 is given. This chain uses TRBV29-1 with TRBJ2-7; the table's D gene call, TRBD2, was not cross checked with the DNA. The CDR3 is 11 residues long, counting both termini. Germline values: CDR1 SQVTM, CDR2 ANQGSEA. The CDR3 loop is CSALFGAEQYI.

With respect to this clonotype: The junction shows a germline mismatch at one end, possibly a read error. The J gene is TRBJ2-7, the V gene TRBV6-5; 8 positions agree with TRBD1. CDR1 MNHEY and CDR2 SVGAGI come from the germline V gene. CDR3 length equals 14 residues. For the CDR3, the DNA is TGTGCCAGCAGTTCCCGGACAGGGAACTACGAGGAGTACTTC. Residues: CASSSRTGNYEEYF.

This clonotype was seen many times. This chain connects TRBV6-1 to TRBJ2-3; D remains ambiguous. The CDR3 totals 11 residues. Trimming took 5 bases from V and 3 from J, leaving 3 bases between them. Germline assignment: CDR1 MNHNS and CDR2 SASEGT. CDR3 sequence reads: CASSQTDTQYF. For the CDR3, the DNA is TGTGCCAGCAGTCAAACAGATACGCAGTATTTT.

Remarks on this clonotype: The CDR3 does not close with the conserved phenylalanine or tryptophan, likely indicating a read error. The chain is built from TRBV6-6 and TRBJ2-6; the D gene is possibly TRBD2 (6 bases). V was pared by 0 bases and J by 4 bases, with 19 bases between. This CDR3 contains 19 residues. Germline CDR1 reads MNHNY; CDR2 reads SVGAGI (reference sequence). In DNA form, the CDR3 reads TGTGCCAGCAGTTACTCGAAAGCGGGTGGCCTCTCAGGGGCCAACGTCCTGACTTTA. This encodes CASSYSKAGGLSGANVLTL.

A word on this clonotype: In this CDR3 the conserved last residue, phenylalanine or tryptophan, is missing, so a read error is likely. This sequence joins TRBV6-2 or TRBV6-3 and TRBJ2-2; 9 bases align to TRBD1. The CDR3 is 15 residues long. Germline assignment: CDR1 MNHEY and CDR2 SVGEGT. The CDR3 protein is CASESGTGHTGELFL. The CDR3 DNA is TGTGCCAGCGAATCCGGGACAGGGCACACCGGCGAGCTGTTTCTT.

This chain links TRBV29-1 with TRBJ2-2; D tentatively fits TRBD1 or TRBD2 (5 bases each). The V end lost 6 bases, the J end lost 14 bases, and 25 bases lay between the germline ends. CDR1 and CDR2 (germline): SQVTM, ANQGSEA. The CDR3 consists of 14 residues. CDR3 in DNA: TGCAGCGTCCTCGGTCCGGGACCCACCGGTGATCTGTTTTTT. The encoded protein is CSVLGPGPTGDLFF.

A note on this clonotype: This CDR3 fails to terminate in the conserved phenylalanine or tryptophan, so it likely reflects a read error. V gene TRBV6-6 combines with J gene TRBJ1-4, with D possibly matching TRBD1 (5 bases). Germline loops: CDR1 MNHNY, CDR2 SVGAGI (reference sequence). This CDR3 comprises 16 residues. CDR3 bases: TGTGCCATCAGTTACTCGTCGCCAGGGTTTCGGGAAAAACTGTTTCTT. This translates into CAISYSSPGFREKLFL.

Worth noting for this clonotype: Since the CDR3 does not end with the conserved phenylalanine or tryptophan, this likely comes from a read error. The chain carries TRBV2 and TRBJ2-7, with a possible D match to TRBD1 (6 bases). Germline lookup yields CDR1 SNHLY and CDR2 FYNNEI. The CDR3 runs 15 residues. This CDR3 reads CASSGNRAVSYEQYL. Here the CDR3 DNA reads TGTGCTAGCAGTGGGAACAGGGCGGTCTCCTACGAGCAGTACCTC.

In the case of this clonotype: This may stem from a read error, because a much larger clone lies one nucleotide away. The rearrangement uses TRBV29-1 and TRBJ2-2, with TRBD2 as a possible D gene (5 bases). CDR3 length: 15 residues. Between the trimmed V and J ends, which lost 8 bases and 0 bases, there was a span of 16 bases. Germline lookup yields CDR1 SQVTM and CDR2 ANQGSEA. The DNA for the CDR3 is TGCAGCACTCTTACTAACGGGGCGAACACCGGGGAGCTGTTTTTT. Its translation: CSTLTNGANTGELFF.

This clonotype was observed a handful of times. A much larger clone lies one base from this, so it may be a read error. The chain links TRBV4-1 to TRBJ1-2; possible D gene TRBD1, 5 bases. Germline CDR1 is MGHRA and CDR2 is YSYEKL. Trimming left V 6 bases short and J 0 bases short, with 8 bases between. The CDR3 is made up of 13 amino acids. The CDR3 coding sequence is TGCGCCAGCAGGGAGACAGCTAACTATGGCTACACCTTC. Translation: CASRETANYGYTF.

The chain is built from TRBV7-9 and TRBJ1-1; possible D gene TRBD1, 5 bases. Deletions cut 5 bases from V and 11 bases from J, with 18 bases between. Germline V CDR1 and CDR2: SEHNR, FQNEAQ (reference sequence). The CDR3 loop spans 13 amino acids. The CDR3 DNA reads TGTGCCAGCAGCCTCTGGGTCGGGGGGGATGCTTTCTTT. Translating gives CASSLWVGGDAFF.

This clonotype was recorded only once. A read error may explain this, as a much larger clone is one base away. The V and J genes are TRBV12-3 or TRBV12-4 and TRBJ2-2; 11 bases line up with TRBD2. V shed 10 bases and J 0 bases; nucleotides not matched to a gene: 7. The CDR3 runs to 16 residues. This chain's CDR3 is CAISMTSGTNTGELFF. CDR3 DNA: TGTGCCATATCCATGACTAGCGGGACGAACACCGGGGAGCTGTTTTTT.

As regards this clonotype: At one end the junction does not follow the germline gene, possibly because of a read error. The gene calls are TRBV11-2 and TRBJ2-3; the D gene is possibly TRBD2 (7 bases). CDR3 length: 16 amino acids. CDR1 SGHAT and CDR2 FQNNGV come from the germline V gene. In DNA, the CDR3 is TGTGTCAGCAGCCTGCCGGGGGGCAGGGGCACAGATACGCAGTACTTT. It codes for CVSSLPGGRGTDTQYF.

On this clonotype itself: No conserved phenylalanine or tryptophan is present at the end of the CDR3, so a read error is the likely explanation. This chain links TRBV29-1 with TRBJ2-1; possible D gene TRBD1, 5 bases. The CDR3 length is 11 residues. Germline lookup yields CDR1 SQVTM and CDR2 ANQGSEA. The CDR3: CCVDAGLGQFS. The CDR3 DNA reads TGCTGCGTTGATGCAGGGCTAGGACAGTTCTCC.